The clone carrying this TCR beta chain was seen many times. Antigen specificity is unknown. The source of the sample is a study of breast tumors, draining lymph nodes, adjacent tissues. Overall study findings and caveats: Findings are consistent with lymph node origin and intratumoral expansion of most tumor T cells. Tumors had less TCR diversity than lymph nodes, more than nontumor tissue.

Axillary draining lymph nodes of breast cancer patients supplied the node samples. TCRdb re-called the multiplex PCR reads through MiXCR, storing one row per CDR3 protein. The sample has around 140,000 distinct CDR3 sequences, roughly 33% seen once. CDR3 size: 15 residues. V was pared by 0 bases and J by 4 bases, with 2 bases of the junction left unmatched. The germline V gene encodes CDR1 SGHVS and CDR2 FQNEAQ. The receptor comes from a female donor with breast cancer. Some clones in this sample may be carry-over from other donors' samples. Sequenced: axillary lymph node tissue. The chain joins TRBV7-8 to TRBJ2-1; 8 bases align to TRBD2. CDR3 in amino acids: CASSLAAGGYNEQFF. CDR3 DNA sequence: TGTGCCAGCAGCTTAGCTGCGGGGGGATACAATGAGCAGTTCTTC.